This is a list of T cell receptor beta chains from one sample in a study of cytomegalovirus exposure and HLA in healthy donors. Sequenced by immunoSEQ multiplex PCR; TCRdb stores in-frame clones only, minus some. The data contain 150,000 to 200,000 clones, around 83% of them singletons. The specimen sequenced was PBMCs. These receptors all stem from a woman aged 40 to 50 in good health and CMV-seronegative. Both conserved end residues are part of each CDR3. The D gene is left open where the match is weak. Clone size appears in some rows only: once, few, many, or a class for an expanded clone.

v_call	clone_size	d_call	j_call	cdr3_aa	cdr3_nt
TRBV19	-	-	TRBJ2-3	CASRAASTDTQYF	TGTGCCAGTAGGGCGGCTAGCACAGATACGCAGTATTTT
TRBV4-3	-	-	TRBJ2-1	CASSQDERNWNEQFF	TGCGCCAGCAGCCAAGATGAGCGCAATTGGAATGAGCAGTTCTTC
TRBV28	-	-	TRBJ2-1	CASTNGGHSYNEQFF	TGTGCCAGCACCAACGGTGGACATTCCTACAATGAGCAGTTCTTC
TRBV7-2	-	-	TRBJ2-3	CASSLGVGGGGTDTQYF	TGTGCCAGCAGCTTAGGGGTCGGGGGAGGAGGCACAGATACGCAGTATTTT
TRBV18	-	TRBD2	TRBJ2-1	CASSPRLMSGSSHLEQFF	TGTGCCAGCTCACCACGGCTGATGAGCGGGAGCTCTCATCTTGAGCAGTTCTTC
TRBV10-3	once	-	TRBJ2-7	CAISVQESYEQYF	TGTGCCATCAGTGTACAGGAATCCTACGAGCAGTACTTC
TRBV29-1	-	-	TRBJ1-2	CSVDKQGGGYTF	TGCAGCGTTGATAAACAGGGCGGAGGCTACACCTTC
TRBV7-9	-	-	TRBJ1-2	CASSSWGANYGYTF	TGTGCCAGCAGCTCATGGGGGGCTAACTATGGCTACACCTTC
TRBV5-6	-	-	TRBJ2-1	CASSWATGYEAYNEQFF	TGTGCCAGCAGCTGGGCAACAGGGTATGAAGCCTACAATGAGCAGTTCTTC
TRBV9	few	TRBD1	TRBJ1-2	CASSVDPGGYGYTF	TGTGCCAGCAGCGTTGACCCAGGGGGCTATGGCTACACCTTC
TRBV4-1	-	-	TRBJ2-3	CASSQDRGALSDTQYF	TGCGCCAGCAGCCAAGATCGCGGTGCTCTATCAGATACGCAGTATTTT
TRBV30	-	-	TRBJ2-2	CAWSPAAKGRELFF	TGTGCCTGGAGCCCTGCAGCTAAGGGGCGGGAGCTGTTTTTT
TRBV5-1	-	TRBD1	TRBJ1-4	CASSVRGRRDEKLFF	TGCGCCAGCAGCGTAAGGGGGCGCAGGGATGAAAAACTGTTTTTT
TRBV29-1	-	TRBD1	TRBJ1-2	CSADRVYGYTF	TGCAGCGCGGACAGGGTTTATGGCTACACCTTC
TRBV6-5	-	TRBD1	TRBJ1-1	CASSFGQGNTEAFF	TGTGCCAGCAGTTTCGGACAGGGGAACACTGAAGCTTTCTTT
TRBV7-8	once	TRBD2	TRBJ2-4	CASSLVGTSDSGKNIQYF	TGTGCCAGCAGCTTAGTAGGGACTAGCGACTCTGGCAAAAACATTCAGTACTTC
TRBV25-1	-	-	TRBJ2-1	CASSEYRDSNEQFF	TGTGCCAGCAGTGAATACCGGGACTCCAATGAGCAGTTCTTC
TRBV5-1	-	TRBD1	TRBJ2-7	CASSLSTGTATRSYEQYF	TGCGCCAGCAGCTTATCGACCGGGACAGCAACACGCTCCTACGAGCAGTACTTC
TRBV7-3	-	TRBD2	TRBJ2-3	CASSPGLAGADTQYF	TGTGCCAGCAGCCCGGGACTAGCGGGAGCGGATACGCAGTATTTT
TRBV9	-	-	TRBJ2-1	CASSALVGDERKNEQFF	TGTGCCAGCAGCGCCCTAGTCGGGGATGAACGGAAGAATGAGCAGTTCTTC
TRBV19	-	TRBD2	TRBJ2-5	CASSIGAGGGETQYF	TGTGCCAGTAGCATAGGTGCGGGAGGCGGAGAGACCCAGTACTTC
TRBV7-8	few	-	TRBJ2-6	CASSLASGANVLTF	TGTGCCAGCAGCTTAGCGTCGGGGGCCAACGTCCTGACTTTC
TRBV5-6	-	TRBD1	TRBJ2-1	CASSLGQHSYNEQFF	TGTGCCAGCAGCCTGGGACAGCACTCCTACAATGAGCAGTTCTTC
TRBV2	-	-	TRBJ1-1	CASSYDRNTEAFF	TGTGCCAGCAGTTATGACAGGAACACTGAAGCTTTCTTT
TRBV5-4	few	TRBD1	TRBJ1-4	CASSLKGQGGEKLFF	TGTGCCAGCAGCCTAAAGGGACAGGGAGGAGAAAAACTGTTTTTT
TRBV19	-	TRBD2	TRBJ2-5	CATTSGRLNGAETQYF	TGTGCCACCACAAGCGGGAGGCTAAACGGAGCGGAGACCCAGTACTTC
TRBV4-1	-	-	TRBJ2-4	CASSQDVEARNSQYF	TGCGCCAGCAGCCAAGATGTAGAAGCCAGAAACAGTCAGTACTTC
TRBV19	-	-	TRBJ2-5	CASSIGGGQGLKETQYF	TGTGCCAGTAGTATAGGGGGGGGGCAGGGGTTGAAAGAGACCCAGTACTTC
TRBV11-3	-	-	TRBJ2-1	CASSLPPAYNEQFF	TGTGCCAGCAGCCTGCCTCCGGCCTACAATGAGCAGTTCTTC
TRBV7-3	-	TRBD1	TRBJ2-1	CASSLTYGQGFNEQFF	TGTGCCAGCAGCTTGACGTACGGACAGGGATTCAATGAGCAGTTCTTC
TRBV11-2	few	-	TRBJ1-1	CASSLDRRAGEAFF	TGTGCCAGCAGCTTAGATCGTAGGGCGGGTGAAGCTTTCTTT
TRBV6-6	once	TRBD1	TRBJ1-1	CASSYPRTGHTEAFF	TGTGCCAGCAGTTACCCACGGACAGGGCACACTGAAGCTTTCTTT
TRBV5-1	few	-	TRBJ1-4	CASSLEGRSEKLFF	TGCGCCAGCAGCTTAGAGGGTCGGAGTGAAAAACTGTTTTTT
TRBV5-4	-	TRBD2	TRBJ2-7	CASSLGRLASSYEQYF	TGTGCCAGCAGCTTGGGGAGACTAGCGAGTTCCTACGAGCAGTACTTC
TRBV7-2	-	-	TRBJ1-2	CASSSIPGYGYTF	TGTGCCAGCAGCTCCATTCCAGGGTATGGCTACACCTTC
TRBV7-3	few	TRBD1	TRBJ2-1	CASSFLGTGLHNEQFF	TGTGCCAGCAGCTTCCTCGGGACAGGGTTGCACAATGAGCAGTTCTTC
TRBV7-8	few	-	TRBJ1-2	CASSLALRDYGYTF	TGTGCCAGCAGCTTAGCTCTCCGGGACTATGGCTACACCTTC
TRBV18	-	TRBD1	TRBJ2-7	CASSPLDRGSWSSYEQYF	TGTGCCAGCTCACCGTTGGACAGGGGGTCCTGGAGCTCCTACGAGCAGTACTTC
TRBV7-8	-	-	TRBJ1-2	CASSLGVRGANYGYTF	TGTGCCAGCAGCTTAGGAGTCAGGGGCGCTAACTATGGCTACACCTTC
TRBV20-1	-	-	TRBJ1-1	CSAREPGGAFF	TGCAGTGCTAGAGAGCCCGGGGGGGCTTTCTTT
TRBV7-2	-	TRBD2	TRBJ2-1	CASSSGLAGYTNAYNEQFF	TGTGCCAGCAGCTCCGGACTAGCGGGTTACACTAACGCCTACAATGAGCAGTTCTTC
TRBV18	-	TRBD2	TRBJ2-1	CASSPGLLWTSGRNEQFF	TGTGCCAGCTCACCAGGGTTACTCTGGACTAGCGGGAGGAATGAGCAGTTCTTC
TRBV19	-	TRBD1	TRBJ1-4	CASSARTGVGEKLFF	TGTGCCAGTAGTGCGCGGACAGGGGTAGGGGAAAAACTGTTTTTT
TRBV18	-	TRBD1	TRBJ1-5	CASSPWVAGGAYQPQHF	TGTGCCAGCTCACCATGGGTTGCAGGGGGCGCTTATCAGCCCCAGCATTTT
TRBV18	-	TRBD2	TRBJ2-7	CASSPLLAGGPSEQYF	TGTGCCAGCTCACCTCTTCTAGCGGGAGGGCCCTCCGAGCAGTACTTC
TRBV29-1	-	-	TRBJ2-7	CSAEESGYEQYF	TGCAGCGCCGAAGAGAGCGGCTACGAGCAGTACTTC
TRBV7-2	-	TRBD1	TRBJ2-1	CASSSRGRGGYNEQFF	TGTGCCAGCAGCTCCAGGGGGCGAGGGGGCTACAATGAGCAGTTCTTC
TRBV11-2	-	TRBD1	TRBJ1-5	CASSLNAGGGNQPQHF	TGTGCCAGCAGCTTAAACGCAGGGGGCGGCAATCAGCCCCAGCATTTT